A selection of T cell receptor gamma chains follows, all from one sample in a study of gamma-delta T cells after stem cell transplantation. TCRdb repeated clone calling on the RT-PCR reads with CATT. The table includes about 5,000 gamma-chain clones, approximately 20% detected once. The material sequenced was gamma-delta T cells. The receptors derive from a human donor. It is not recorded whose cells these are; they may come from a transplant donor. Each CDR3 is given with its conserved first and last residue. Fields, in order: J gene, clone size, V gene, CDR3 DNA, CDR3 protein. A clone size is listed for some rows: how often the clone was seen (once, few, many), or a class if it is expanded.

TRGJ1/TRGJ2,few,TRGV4,TGTGCCACCTGGGATGATACGGATAAGAAACTCTTT,CATWDDTDKKLF
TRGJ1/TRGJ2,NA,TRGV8,TGTGCCACCTGGGATAGTTCCTCCAATAAGAAACTCTTT,CATWDSSSNKKLF
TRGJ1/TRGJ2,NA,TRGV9,TGTGCCTTGTGGGAGGTGCAAGCAGGTCATTATAAGAAACTCTTT,CALWEVQAGHYKKLF
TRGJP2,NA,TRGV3,TGTGCCACCTGGGACAAAGAGGATTGGATCAAGACGTTT,CATWDKEDWIKTF
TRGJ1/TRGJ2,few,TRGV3,TGTGCCACCTGGGACAGGCCACTGGTGTATAAGAAACTCTTT,CATWDRPLVYKKLF
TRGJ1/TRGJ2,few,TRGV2,TGTGCCACCTGGGACGGGCGGGTTCATAAGAAACTCTTT,CATWDGRVHKKLF
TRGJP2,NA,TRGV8,TGTGCCACCTGGGATAGGGAGAGTAGTGATTGGATCAAGACGTTT,CATWDRESSDWIKTF
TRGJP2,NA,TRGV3,TGTGCCACCTGGGTAGGTTGGATCAAGACGTTT,CATWVGWIKTF
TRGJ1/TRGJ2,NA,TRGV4,TGTGCCACCTGGGATCTCAATTATTATAAGAAACTCTTT,CATWDLNYYKKLF
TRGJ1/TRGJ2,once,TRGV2,TGTGCCACCTGGGACGATCATGATAAGAAACTCTTT,CATWDDHDKKLF
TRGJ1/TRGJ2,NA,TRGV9,TGCGCCTTGTGCTTGTATAAGAAACTCTTT,CALCLYKKLF
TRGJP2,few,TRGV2,TGTGCCACCTGGGACGGAAGTAGTGATTGGATCAAGACGTTT,CATWDGSSDWIKTF
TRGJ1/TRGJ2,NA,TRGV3,TGTGCCACCTGGGACTCCTTCATTTATTATAAGAAACTCTTT,CATWDSFIYYKKLF
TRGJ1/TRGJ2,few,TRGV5,TGTGCCACCTGGGACAGGCCTCGCCGGACGTTTTATTATAAGAAACTCTTT,CATWDRPRRTFYYKKLF
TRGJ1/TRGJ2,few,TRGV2,TGTGCCACCTGGGACGATCGAAATTATAAGAAACTCTTT,CATWDDRNYKKLF
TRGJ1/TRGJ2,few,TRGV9,TGTGCCTTGTGGGAACCTCCTCTGAATTATTATAAGAAACTCTTT,CALWEPPLNYYKKLF
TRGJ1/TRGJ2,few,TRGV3,TGTGCCACCTGGCACTCTAAGAAACTCTTT,CATWHSKKLF
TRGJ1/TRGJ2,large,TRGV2,TGTGCCACCTGGGACGGCTTTTATTATAAGAAACTCTTT,CATWDGFYYKKLF
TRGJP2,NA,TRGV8,TGTGCCACCTGGCCCAGTAGTGATTGGATCAAGACGTTT,CATWPSSDWIKTF
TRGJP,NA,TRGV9,TGTGCCTTGTGGGAGGTGCGGCAAGAGTGGGGCAAAAAAATCAAGGTATTT,CALWEVRQEWGKKIKVF
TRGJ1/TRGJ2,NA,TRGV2,TGTGCCACCTGGGACGGCGATAGTAAGAAACTCTTT,CATWDGDSKKLF
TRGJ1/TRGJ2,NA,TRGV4,TGTGCCACCTGGGATGGGCCCGAAGATAAGAAACTCTTT,CATWDGPEDKKLF
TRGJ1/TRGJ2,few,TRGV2,TGTGCCACCTGGGACGGGGGGAAGAAACTCTTT,CATWDGGKKLF
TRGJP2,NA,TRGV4,TGTGCCACCTGGGATGGGGAGGGTGATTGGATCAAGACGTTT,CATWDGEGDWIKTF
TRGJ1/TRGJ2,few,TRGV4,TGTGCCACCTGGGAAATAAATAAGAAACTCTTT,CATWEINKKLF
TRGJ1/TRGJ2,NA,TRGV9,TGTGCCTTGTGGGAGCACCCGAATTATTATAAGAAACTCTTT,CALWEHPNYYKKLF
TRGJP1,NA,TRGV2,TGTGCCACCTGGGCGGATGCCAATGGTTGGTTCAAGATATTT,CATWADANGWFKIF
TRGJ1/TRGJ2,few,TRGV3,TGTGCCACCTGGGACAGCCATTATTATAAGAAACTCTTT,CATWDSHYYKKLF
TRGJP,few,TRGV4,TGTGCCACTTCACAAGAGTTGGGCAAAAAAATCAAGGTATTT,CATSQELGKKIKVF
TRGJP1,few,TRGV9,TGCACCACTGGTTGGTTCAAGATATTT,CTTGWFKIF
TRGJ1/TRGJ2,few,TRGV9,TGTGCCTTGTGGGATAGGAATTATTATAAGAAACTCTTT,CALWDRNYYKKLF
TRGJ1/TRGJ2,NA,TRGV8,TGTGCCACCTGGGATCCTAAGAAACTCTTT,CATWDPKKLF
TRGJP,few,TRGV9,TGTGCCTTGTGGGCTCAAGAGTTGGGCAAAAAAATCAAGGTATTT,CALWAQELGKKIKVF
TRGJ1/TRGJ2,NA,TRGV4,TGTGCCACCTGGGATGGGCCTTATAAGAAACTCTTT,CATWDGPYKKLF
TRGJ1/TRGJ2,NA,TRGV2,TGTGCCACCTGGGACGGGCAGGATAAGAAACTCTTT,CATWDGQDKKLF
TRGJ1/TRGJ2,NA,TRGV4,TGTGCCACCTGGGATGGGCCTCGGAAGAAACTCTTT,CATWDGPRKKLF
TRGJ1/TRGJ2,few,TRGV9,TGTGCCTTGTGGGAAGGCTATAAGAAACTCTTT,CALWEGYKKLF
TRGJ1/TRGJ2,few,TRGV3,TGTGCCACCTGGGTCAGGAAATCCTTCTTGAAACTCTTT,CATWVRKSFLKLF
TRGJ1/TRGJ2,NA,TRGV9,TGTGCCTTGTGGGAGGTACTTTATTATTATAAGAAACTCTTT,CALWEVLYYYKKLF
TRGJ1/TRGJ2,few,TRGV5,TGTGCCACCTGGGACGGGCAGGGTCACAATTATAAGAAACTCTTT,CATWDGQGHNYKKLF
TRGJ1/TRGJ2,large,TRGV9,TGTGCCTTGTGGGAGGTGAGGTATAAGAAACTCTTT,CALWEVRYKKLF
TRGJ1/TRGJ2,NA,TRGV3,TGTGCCACCTGGGACAGGCTATATTATAAGAAACTCTTT,CATWDRLYYKKLF
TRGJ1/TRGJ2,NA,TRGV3,TGTGCCACCTGGGACAGGCCTAGAAAGAAACTCTTT,CATWDRPRKKLF
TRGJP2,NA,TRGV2,TGTGCCTCCTGGGAGAGGGGTGATTGGATCAAGACGTTT,CASWERGDWIKTF
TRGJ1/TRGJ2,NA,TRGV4,TGTGCCACCTGGGATGGGCGCGGTGCGGATTATAAGAAACTCTTT,CATWDGRGADYKKLF
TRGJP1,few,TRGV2,TGTGCCACCTGGGAAAGAGGAGGTTGGTTCAAGATATTT,CATWERGGWFKIF
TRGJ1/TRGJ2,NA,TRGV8,TGTGCCACCTGGGATAGGACCCCTCCCTATAAGAAACTCTTT,CATWDRTPPYKKLF
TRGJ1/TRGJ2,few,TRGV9,TGTGCCTTGTGGGAGGTGCCCTGCTATTATAAGAAACTCTTT,CALWEVPCYYKKLF
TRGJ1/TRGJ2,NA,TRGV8,TGTGCCACCTGGGATATGCAGAATTATTATAAGAAACTCTTT,CATWDMQNYYKKLF
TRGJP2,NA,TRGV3,TGTACCACCTGGACCCCATATAGTAGTGATTGGATCAAGACGTTT,CTTWTPYSSDWIKTF